This TCR beta chain was recorded in a study of OX40 agonist ivuxolimab in advanced cancers. Across the study: Patients receiving dose escalation had hepatocellular carcinoma, melanoma, renal cell or head and neck cancer. Study outcomes and limitations: CD4+ and CD8+ T cells in blood underwent clonal expansion by week 6 at 0.1 to 3.0 mg/kg. Clonal expansion among partial responders at 0.1-3.0 mg/kg ranked near the lowest.

Comments on this clone: Its antigen is undetermined.

Assay: immunoSEQ multiplex PCR; the TCRdb copy retains only in-frame clones and omits some. The table has about 46,000 clones, more than 70% seen once. Unmatched junction bases numbered 10, after V lost 6 bases and J lost 5 bases. CDR3 size: 15 residues. The germline gives CDR1 LGHNT, CDR2 FRNRAP. The sequence was collected from an adult with an advanced solid tumor such as melanoma, head and neck, liver or kidney cancer. The rearrangement joins TRBV12-5 to TRBJ2-1; TRBD1 matches at 7 bases. The source was CD4+ or CD8+ T cells sorted from blood, collected in a trial of the OX40 agonist ivuxolimab. The CDR3 nucleotides are TGTGCTAGTGGAAAAGCCGGGACAGTAAACAATGAGCAGTTCTTC. Translating gives CASGKAGTVNNEQFF.